These 29 T cell receptor beta chains came from one sample sequenced in a study of blood T cell repertoires in COVID-19. The method was immunoSEQ multiplex PCR; TCRdb's version includes in-frame clones alone and lacks a portion of them. The sample lists 350,000 to 450,000 clones; 89% were seen once. Sequenced: PBMCs or T cells enriched from blood (not recorded which). The origin of the receptors is a young woman who had recovered from COVID-19.

The rearrangement uses TRBV7-6 and TRBJ1-1, with D possibly TRBD1 on 5 matching bases. Germline CDR1 and CDR2: SGHVS and FNYEAQ. The CDR3 has 16 amino acids. Trimming cost V 5 bases and J 8 bases, with 24 bases left between them. The CDR3 DNA is TGTGCCAGCAGCCCTACATCGGGGGTAGGGGTTAACGAAGCTTTCTTT. It encodes CASSPTSGVGVNEAFF.

CDR3 amino acids: CASSPWTSGDQSYEQYF. The CDR3 nucleotides read TGTGCCAGCAGCCCCTGGACTAGCGGGGACCAATCCTACGAGCAGTACTTC. This rearrangement joins TRBV11-2 to TRBJ2-7; 12 nucleotides match TRBD2. The V gene's germline CDR1 is SGHAT and CDR2 FQNNGV. This CDR3 spans 17 amino acids. Trimming at V came to 5 bases and at J to 1 base, leaving 9 bases not matched to a gene.

This chain uses TRBV25-1 with TRBJ1-4; tentative D call: TRBD1 (5 bases). Germline CDR1 is MGHDK and CDR2 is SYGVNS. There are 12 residues in the CDR3. V lost 7 bases to trimming and J lost 11 bases, with 14 bases between them. The DNA for the CDR3 is TGTGCCAGCAAACCTCCCGGGGGGAAACTGTTTTTT. Protein sequence: CASKPPGGKLFF.

This clone was counted once. This sequence joins TRBV5-4 and TRBJ1-4; TRBD1 is a possible D gene (6 bases). This CDR3 has 13 residues. V was pared by 4 bases and J by 6 bases, with 10 bases between. Germline CDR1 SGHNT, CDR2 YYREEE (reference sequence). The CDR3 protein is CASSTTGYEKLFF. CDR3 bases: TGTGCCAGCAGCACGACAGGTTATGAAAAACTGTTTTTT.

The rearrangement joins TRBV2 to TRBJ2-1, with D maybe TRBD1 (6 bases). The V end lost 3 bases, the J end lost 0 bases, and 18 bases lay between the germline ends. Germline V gene data show CDR1 as SNHLY and CDR2 as FYNNEI. The CDR3 covers 18 residues. Here the CDR3 DNA reads TGTGCCAGCAGTGACTCCCTCCTTGCAGGGGCCTCCTACAATGAGCAGTTCTTC. It codes for CASSDSLLAGASYNEQFF.

Only one count was recorded for this clone. The chain joins TRBV11-3 to TRBJ2-1; 12 bases line up with TRBD2. The trim removed 3 bases at V and 6 bases at J, leaving 6 bases unmatched. CDR1 and CDR2 (germline): SGHNT, YENEEA. CDR3 length equals 16 residues. The CDR3, as DNA: TGTGCCAGCAGCTTTACTAGCGGGGGGCCGGGCAATGAGCAGTTCTTC. Translation: CASSFTSGGPGNEQFF. The entire variable domain, with the rest obtained from reference TRBV11-3 and TRBJ2-1, is as follows: EAGVVQSPRYKIIEKKQPVAFWCNPISGHNTLYWYLQNLGQGPELLIRYENEEAVDDSQLPKDRFSAERLKGVDSTLKIQPAELGDSAVYLCASSFTSGGPGNEQFFGPGTRLTVL.

This sequence joins TRBV18 and TRBJ1-2; 7 nucleotides line up with TRBD1. Unmatched junction bases numbered 15, after V lost 4 bases and J lost 7 bases. CDR1 KGHSH and CDR2 LQKENI come from the germline V gene. The CDR3 extends over 16 amino acids. CDR3 amino acids: CASSRLPPGGTSGYTF. DNA for the CDR3: TGTGCCAGCTCACGACTTCCACCAGGGGGGACTAGTGGCTACACCTTC.

A few counts support this clone. The gene calls are TRBV6-5 and TRBJ1-4; 7 positions match TRBD1. CDR3 length: 15 residues. CDR1 and CDR2 from the germline V gene are MNHEY and SVGAGI. V trimming: 6 bases; J trimming: 4 bases; junction bases outside the gene matches: 8. CDR3 coding DNA: TGTGCCAGCAGCCGTACCGGACAGGTTAATGAAAAACTGTTTTTT. Its protein product is CASSRTGQVNEKLFF.

V is TRBV27 and J is TRBJ1-5; no reliable D call. The CDR3 has 13 residues. V shed 5 bases and J shed 5 bases, with 10 bases lying between them. Germline CDR1 and CDR2: MNHEY and SMNVEV (reference sequence). The CDR3: CASSPSGDQPQHF. CDR3 DNA: TGTGCCAGCAGTCCCTCTGGAGATCAGCCCCAGCATTTT.

This clone was counted only a few times. The chain uses TRBV5-1 and TRBJ2-7; 7 bases agree with TRBD2. The CDR3 runs to 14 residues. Germline lookup yields CDR1 SGHRS and CDR2 YFSETQ. The J segment lost 2 bases and the V segment lost 4 bases, leaving 6 bases of the junction unmatched. As DNA, the CDR3 is TGCGCCAGCAGCCGACTAGCCGCCCCCTACGAGCAGTACTTC. It yields the protein CASSRLAAPYEQYF.

The CDR3 sequence: CASSQDRGSSVNEQFF. CDR3 in DNA: TGCGCCAGCAGCCAAGATCGCGGGAGCTCCGTCAATGAGCAGTTCTTC. The chain is built from TRBV4-1 and TRBJ2-1, with 7 bases aligning to TRBD2. The CDR3 sequence is 16 residues long. The ends lost 0 bases at V and 6 bases at J; junction bases unmatched: 8. Germline V gene lookup returns CDR1 MGHRA and CDR2 YSYEKL.

The chain links TRBV12-5 to TRBJ2-2; D unclear. Germline-derived CDR1 and CDR2 are LGHNT and FRNRAP. V lost 1 base, J lost 3 bases, and 9 bases lay in between. The CDR3 covers 15 residues. The DNA for the CDR3 is TGTGCTAGTGGTTTGGGAGGTTTCGACACCGGGGAGCTGTTTTTT. This sequence encodes CASGLGGFDTGELFF.

This clone has just one count. This sample includes further DNA sequences coding for the same CDR3. This chain joins TRBV11-2 and TRBJ1-5; the match to TRBD1 covers 9 bases. In germline, CDR1 is SGHAT, CDR2 FQNNGV. The V and J ends lost 5 bases and 4 bases, in that order; junction bases with no gene match: 3. CDR3 length: 14 residues. As DNA, the CDR3 is TGTGCCAGCAGCCAGGACAGGGGTAATCAGCCCCAGCATTTT. As protein: CASSQDRGNQPQHF. Full variable domain (rest looked up from reference TRBV11-2 and TRBJ1-5): EAGVAQSPRYKIIEKRQSVAFWCNPISGHATLYWYQQILGQGPKLLIQFQNNGVVDDSQLPKDRFSAERLKGVDSTLKIQPAKLEDSAVYLCASSQDRGNQPQHFGDGTRLSIL.

The genes are TRBV4-1 and TRBJ2-2; a weak D match, TRBD1 (6 bases). This CDR3 has 14 residues. Germline-derived CDR1 and CDR2 are MGHRA and YSYEKL. The germline V and J ends were trimmed by 3 bases and 3 bases, with 8 bases remaining between them. CDR3 nucleotide sequence: TGCGCCAGCAGCCACGGGACATACACCGGGGAGCTGTTTTTT. Encoded protein: CASSHGTYTGELFF.

The chain joins TRBV30 to TRBJ1-2; D is ambiguous. In germline, CDR1 is GTSNPN, CDR2 SVGIG (reference sequence). CDR3 size: 12 residues. V dropped 4 bases and J dropped 2 bases, with 8 bases sitting between them. The CDR3 region is CAWTRKNYGYTF. The CDR3 coding sequence is TGTGCCTGGACTAGGAAAAACTATGGCTACACCTTC.

In the case of this clone: One end of the junction varies from germline; a read error may be responsible. This sequence joins TRBV7-7 and TRBJ2-7; tentatively, D is TRBD1 (6 bases). CDR3 length: 15 residues. Germline lookup yields CDR1 SSHAT and CDR2 FNYEAQ (reference sequence). In DNA, the CDR3 is TGTGCTAGCAGCTTATCAGGACGGACAGTCTACGAGCAGTGCTTC. Protein product: CASSLSGRTVYEQCF. The complete variable domain, with remaining parts taken from reference TRBV7-7 and TRBJ2-7, reads GAGVSQSPRYKVTKRGQDVTLRCDPISSHATLYWYQQALGQGPEFLTYFNYEAQPDKSGLPSDRFSAERPEGSISTLTIQRTEQRDSAMYRCASSLSGRTVYEQCFGPGTRLTVT.

The chain couples TRBV11-2 to TRBJ1-2; D unclear. CDR3 size: 12 residues. Per germline, CDR1 SGHAT and CDR2 FQNNGV. Trimming stripped 6 bases from V and 0 bases from J, with 5 bases between. The DNA for the CDR3 is TGTGCCAGCAGGGCCACTAACTATGGCTACACCTTC. Translated: CASRATNYGYTF.

J is TRBJ1-5 and V is TRBV18; D is ambiguous. CDR3 length: 14 amino acids. Trimming took 3 bases from V and 0 from J, leaving 6 bases between them. Germline CDR1 and CDR2: KGHSH and LQKENI. CDR3 region: CASSPTHSNQPQHF. CDR3 DNA: TGTGCCAGCTCACCTACTCATAGCAATCAGCCCCAGCATTTT.

A few counts support this clone. V usage is TRBV18 and J usage is TRBJ1-4, with TRBD1 as a possible D gene (5 bases). V lost 4 bases, J lost 8 bases, and 17 bases lay in between. Germline V gene lookup returns CDR1 KGHSH and CDR2 LQKENI. This CDR3 contains 15 residues. The CDR3 is CASSLETASREKLFF. CDR3 DNA: TGTGCCAGCTCACTAGAGACAGCGTCGAGGGAAAAACTGTTTTTT.

The rearrangement joins TRBV29-1 to TRBJ1-4, with D perhaps TRBD1 (5 bases). V was shortened by 7 bases and J by 5 bases, with 14 bases between the two germline ends. Germline CDR1 SQVTM, CDR2 ANQGSEA. The CDR3 runs 13 residues. In DNA, the CDR3 is TGCAGCGCGTCCGGGACTTTAAATGAAAAACTGTTTTTT. This codes for CSASGTLNEKLFF.

This sequence joins TRBV3-1 (or the pseudogene TRBV3-2) and TRBJ2-1; TRBD2 aligns across 10 bases. Germline CDR1 LGHDT, CDR2 YNNKEL (reference sequence). Trimming cost V 4 bases and J 3 bases; bases outside gene matches: 3. This CDR3 is built from 15 residues. CDR3 DNA: TGTGCCAGCAGCCTTAGCGGGGGGAGCTACAATGAGCAGTTCTTC. Translating gives CASSLSGGSYNEQFF.

This clone was found once. The chain links TRBV7-2 to TRBJ2-1; a weak D match, TRBD1 (6 bases). The CDR3 covers 15 residues. The germline V gene encodes CDR1 SGHTA and CDR2 FQGNSA. The ends were cut back, 6 bases at V and 4 bases at J, with 16 bases in the middle. As DNA, the CDR3 is TGTGCCAGCAGTCGGACAGCAGCCCCTTACAATGAGCAGTTCTTC. It encodes CASSRTAAPYNEQFF.

This clone is a singleton in its sample. The J gene is TRBJ1-2, the V gene TRBV6-2 or TRBV6-3; D ambiguous. Germline CDR1 MNHEY, CDR2 SVGEGT. CDR3 length: 11 residues. Between the trimmed V and J ends, which lost 4 bases and 6 bases, there was a span of 6 bases. The CDR3 spells CASSFEDGYTF. The CDR3 DNA reads as TGTGCCAGCAGTTTTGAGGATGGCTACACCTTC.

This chain connects TRBV28 to TRBJ1-1; weak D call: TRBD1 (5 bases). V was trimmed by 3 bases and J by 1 base, leaving 9 bases between them. This CDR3 has 14 residues. Germline V gene data show CDR1 as MDHEN and CDR2 as SYDVKM. The CDR3 here is CASSLAGWNTEAFF. CDR3 DNA sequence: TGTGCCAGCAGTTTGGCAGGGTGGAACACTGAAGCTTTCTTT.

The rearrangement links TRBV19 to TRBJ2-3; 7 nucleotides match TRBD1. The CDR3 is 14 amino acids. Germline V lookup: CDR1 LNHDA, CDR2 SQIVND (reference sequence). Trimming took 0 bases from V and 7 from J; bases not matched to a gene: 4. CDR3 nucleotide sequence: TGTGCCAGTAGTATAGATCGAGGGGGCAATACGCAGTATTTT. It translates to CASSIDRGGNTQYF.

This clone appeared once. This rearrangement joins TRBV5-1 to TRBJ1-2; TRBD1 is a possible D gene (6 bases). Looked up from germline, CDR1 is SGHRS and CDR2 is YFSETQ. The CDR3 is 18 amino acids. V shed 0 bases and J shed 0 bases, with 18 bases lying between them. CDR3: CASSLEDSPTPTNYGYTF. DNA for the CDR3: TGCGCCAGCAGCTTGGAGGACAGTCCTACACCTACTAACTATGGCTACACCTTC. The full variable domain, with the rest looked up from reference TRBV5-1 and TRBJ1-2, is KAGVTQTPRYLIKTRGQQVTLSCSPISGHRSVSWYQQTPGQGLQFLFEYFSETQRNKGNFPGRFSGRQFSNSRSEMNVSTLELGDSALYLCASSLEDSPTPTNYGYTFGSGTRLTVV.

This rearrangement joins TRBV2 to TRBJ2-7; 7 nucleotides agree with TRBD1. V lost 10 bases to trimming and J lost 1 base; unmatched junction nucleotides: 10. The CDR3 has 14 amino acids. Germline CDR1 reads SNHLY; CDR2 reads FYNNEI. The CDR3 nucleotides read TGTGCCACCCTTTCGGGACAGAATTCCTACGAGCAGTACTTC. Its protein product is CATLSGQNSYEQYF.

This clone was counted between two and nine times. This chain links TRBV29-1 with TRBJ2-7; the D is unclear. There are 13 residues in the CDR3. Germline CDR1 and CDR2: SQVTM and ANQGSEA. V was shortened by 4 bases and J by 3 bases, with 13 bases between the two germline ends. CDR3 residues: CSVGMSGGYEQYF. CDR3 DNA sequence: TGCAGCGTTGGGATGTCAGGTGGCTACGAGCAGTACTTC.

This rearrangement joins TRBV18 to TRBJ2-2; 7 bases are a match to TRBD2. The J segment lost 4 bases and the V segment lost 3 bases, leaving 8 bases of the junction unmatched. This CDR3 comprises 16 residues. CDR1 is KGHSH, CDR2 LQKENI, per germline. The DNA of the CDR3 is TGTGCCAGCTCACCCTTGGAAGCGGGACGCACCGGGGAGCTGTTTTTT. The encoded protein is CASSPLEAGRTGELFF. Combining the CDR3 with reference TRBV18 and TRBJ2-2 gives the whole variable domain NAGVMQNPRHLVRRRGQEARLRCSPMKGHSHVYWYRQLPEEGLKFMVYLQKENIIDESGMPKERFSAEFPKEGPSILRIQQVVRGDSAAYFCASSPLEAGRTGELFFGEGSRLTVL.